This TCR beta chain was recovered during a study of CD8+ T cells in alopecia areata. RNA extraction was followed by reverse transcription into cDNA, which acted as the sequencing template. Profiled with immunoSEQ multiplex PCR; TCRdb holds only in-frame clones, not every one. The sample comprises some 180,000 clones, roughly 60% of which are singletons, and 1.5% to 2% rests with the top ten. Germline V CDR1 and CDR2: SGHTA, FQGNSA. The CDR3 sequence is 16 residues long. Deletions cut 5 bases from V and 1 base from J, with 17 bases between. Sequenced here: CD4+ T cells sorted from blood, sampled at week 0. The source is a human donor with alopecia areata. The chain couples TRBV7-2 to TRBJ2-5, with D perhaps matching TRBD2 (6 bases). CDR3 DNA: TGTGCCAGCAGCCCCTTCGTCGGCGGGGCCCAAGAGACCCAGTACTTC. Its translation: CASSPFVGGAQETQYF. Full variable domain (remainder filled in from reference TRBV7-2 and TRBJ2-5): GAGVSQSPSNKVTEKGKDVELRCDPISGHTALYWYRQSLGQGLEFLIYFQGNSAPDKSGLPSDRFSAERTGGSVSTLTIQRTQQEDSAVYLCASSPFVGGAQETQYFGPGTRLLVL.